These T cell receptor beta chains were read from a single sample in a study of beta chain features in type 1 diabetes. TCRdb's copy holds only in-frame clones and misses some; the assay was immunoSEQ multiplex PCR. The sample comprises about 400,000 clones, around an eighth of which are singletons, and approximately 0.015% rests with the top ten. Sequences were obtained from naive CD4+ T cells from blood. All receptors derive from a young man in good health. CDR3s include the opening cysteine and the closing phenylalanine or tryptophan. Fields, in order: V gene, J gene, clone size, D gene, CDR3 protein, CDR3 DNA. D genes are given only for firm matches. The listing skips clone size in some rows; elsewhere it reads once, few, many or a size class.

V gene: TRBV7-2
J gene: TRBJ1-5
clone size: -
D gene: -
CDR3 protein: CASSSGVWGSNQPQHF
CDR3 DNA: TGTGCCAGCAGCTCGGGGGTCTGGGGTAGCAATCAGCCCCAGCATTTT

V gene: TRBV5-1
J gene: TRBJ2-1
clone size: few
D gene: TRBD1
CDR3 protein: CASSDGTVPYNEQFF
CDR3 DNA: TGCGCCAGCAGCGATGGGACAGTACCTTACAATGAGCAGTTCTTC

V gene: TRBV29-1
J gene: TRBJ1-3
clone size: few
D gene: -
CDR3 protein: CSGAGGPGNTIYF
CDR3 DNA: TGCAGCGGAGCGGGGGGGCCTGGAAACACCATATATTTT

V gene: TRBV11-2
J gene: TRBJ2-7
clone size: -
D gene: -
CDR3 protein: CASSGEVSYEQYF
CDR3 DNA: TGTGCCAGCAGCGGGGAGGTCTCCTACGAGCAGTACTTC

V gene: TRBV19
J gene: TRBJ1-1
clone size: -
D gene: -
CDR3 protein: CASSPRGAYPTEAFF
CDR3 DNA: TGTGCCAGTAGTCCCCGTGGGGCCTACCCGACTGAAGCTTTCTTT

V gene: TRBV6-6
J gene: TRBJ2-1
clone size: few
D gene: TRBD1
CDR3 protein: CASSYLFGTGNNEQFF
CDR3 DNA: TGTGCCAGCAGTTACTTGTTCGGGACAGGCAACAATGAGCAGTTCTTC

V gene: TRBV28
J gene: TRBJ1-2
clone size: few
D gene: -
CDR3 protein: CASITSLGQGGGYGYTF
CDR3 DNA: TGTGCCAGCATCACCTCCCTCGGGCAGGGAGGAGGTTATGGCTACACCTTC

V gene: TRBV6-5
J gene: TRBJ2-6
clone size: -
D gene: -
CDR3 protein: CASSSGANVLTF
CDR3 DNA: TGTGCCAGCTCTTCTGGGGCCAACGTCCTGACTTTC

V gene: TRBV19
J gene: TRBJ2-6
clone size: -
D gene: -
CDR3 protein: CASREGAGANVLTF
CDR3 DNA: TGTGCCAGTAGGGAAGGGGCTGGGGCCAACGTCCTGACTTTC

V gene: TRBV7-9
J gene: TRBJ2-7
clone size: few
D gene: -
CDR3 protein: CASSTAYEQYF
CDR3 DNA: TGTGCCAGCAGTACAGCCTACGAGCAGTACTTC

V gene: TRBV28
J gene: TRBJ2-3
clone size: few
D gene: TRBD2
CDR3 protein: CASSTSGRAIDTQYF
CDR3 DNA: TGTGCCAGCTCCACTAGCGGGAGGGCCATAGATACGCAGTATTTT

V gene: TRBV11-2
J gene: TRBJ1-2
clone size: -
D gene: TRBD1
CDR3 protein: CASSPDRDRNYGYTF
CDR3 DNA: TGTGCCAGCAGCCCGGATCGGGACAGAAACTATGGCTACACCTTC

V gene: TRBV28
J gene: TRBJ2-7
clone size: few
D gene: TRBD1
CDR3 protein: CASRPWGTGLNEQYF
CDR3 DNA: TGTGCCAGCAGGCCATGGGGGACAGGGCTCAACGAGCAGTACTTC

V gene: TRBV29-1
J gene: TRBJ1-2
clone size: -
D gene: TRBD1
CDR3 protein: CSVPRGLGAGGYTF
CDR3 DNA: TGCAGCGTTCCCAGGGGGCTCGGGGCGGGTGGCTACACCTTC

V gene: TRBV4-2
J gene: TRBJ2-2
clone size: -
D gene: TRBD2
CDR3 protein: CASSQGLAGATGELFF
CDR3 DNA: TGTGCCAGCAGCCAAGGACTAGCGGGAGCCACCGGGGAGCTGTTTTTT

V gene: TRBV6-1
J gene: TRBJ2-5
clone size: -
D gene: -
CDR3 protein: CASSHRVGSQETQYF
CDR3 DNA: TGTGCCAGCAGTCACCGGGTCGGAAGCCAAGAGACCCAGTACTTC

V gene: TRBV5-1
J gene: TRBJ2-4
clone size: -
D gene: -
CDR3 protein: CASSLEEQRIEGRAKNIQYF
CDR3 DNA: TGCGCCAGCAGCTTGGAAGAACAGAGAATTGAGGGTCGAGCCAAAAACATTCAGTACTTC

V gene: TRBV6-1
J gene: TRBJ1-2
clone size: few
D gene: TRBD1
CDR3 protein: CASSAWTGYGYTF
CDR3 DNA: TGTGCCAGCAGTGCGTGGACAGGTTATGGCTACACCTTC

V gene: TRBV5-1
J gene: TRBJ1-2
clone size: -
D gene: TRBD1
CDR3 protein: CASRPGQGEYGYTF
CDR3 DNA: TGCGCCAGCCGCCCGGGACAGGGAGAGTATGGCTACACCTTC

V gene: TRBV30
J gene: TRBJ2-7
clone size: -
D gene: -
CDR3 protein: CAWSAGDSRGYF
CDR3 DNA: TGTGCCTGGAGTGCGGGGGACAGCAGGGGGTACTTC

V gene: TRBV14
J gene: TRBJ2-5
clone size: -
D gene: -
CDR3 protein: CASSQGGTQYF
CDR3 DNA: TGTGCCAGCAGCCAGGGGGGGACCCAGTACTTC

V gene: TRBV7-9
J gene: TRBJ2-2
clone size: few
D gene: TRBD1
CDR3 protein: CASSPDRARELFF
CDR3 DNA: TGTGCCAGCAGCCCCGACAGGGCCCGGGAGCTGTTTTTT

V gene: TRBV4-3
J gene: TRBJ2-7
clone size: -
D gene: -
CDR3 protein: CASSKIKDSEQYF
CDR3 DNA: TGCGCCAGCAGTAAAATAAAGGACTCCGAGCAGTACTTC

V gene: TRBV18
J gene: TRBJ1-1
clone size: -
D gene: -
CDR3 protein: CASSLNPQVNTEAFF
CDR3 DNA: TGTGCCAGCTCACTCAATCCGCAGGTGAACACTGAAGCTTTCTTT

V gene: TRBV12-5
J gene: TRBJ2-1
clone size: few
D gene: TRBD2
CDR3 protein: CASGLASGRWNEQFF
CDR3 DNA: TGTGCTAGTGGTTTGGCTAGCGGGAGGTGGAATGAGCAGTTCTTC

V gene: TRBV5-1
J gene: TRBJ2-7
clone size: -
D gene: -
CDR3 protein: CASSPTVQGRYEQYF
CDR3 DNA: TGCGCCAGCAGCCCCACGGTCCAGGGCCGCTACGAGCAGTACTTC

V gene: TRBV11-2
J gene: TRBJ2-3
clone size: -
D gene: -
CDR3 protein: CASSPWTVIKQADTQYF
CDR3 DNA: TGTGCCAGCAGCCCTTGGACAGTTATTAAACAAGCGGATACGCAGTATTTT

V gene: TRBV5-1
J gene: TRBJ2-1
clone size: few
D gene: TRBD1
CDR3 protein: CASSVTGTVSYNEQFF
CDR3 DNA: TGCGCCAGCAGCGTGACCGGGACAGTATCCTACAATGAGCAGTTCTTC

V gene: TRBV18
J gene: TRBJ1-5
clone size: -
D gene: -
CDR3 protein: CASSPTGPRQPQHF
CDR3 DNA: TGTGCCAGCTCACCAACAGGGCCCAGGCAGCCCCAGCATTTT

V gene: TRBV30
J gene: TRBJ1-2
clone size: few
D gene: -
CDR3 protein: CAWTFPGNNYGYTF
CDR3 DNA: TGTGCCTGGACGTTCCCGGGGAATAACTATGGCTACACCTTC

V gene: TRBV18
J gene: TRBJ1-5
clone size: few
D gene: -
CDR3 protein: CASSPSGGNQPQHF
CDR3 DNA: TGTGCCAGCTCCCCTTCAGGGGGCAATCAGCCCCAGCATTTT

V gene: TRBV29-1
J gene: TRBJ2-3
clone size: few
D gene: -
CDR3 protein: CLVNAPGSTDTQYF
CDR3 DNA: TGCCTTGTGAATGCCCCCGGGTCCACGGATACGCAGTATTTT

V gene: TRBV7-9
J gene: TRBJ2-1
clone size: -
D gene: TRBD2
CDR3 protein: CASSLGVAGGADNEQFF
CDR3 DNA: TGTGCCAGCAGCTTAGGGGTAGCGGGAGGAGCGGACAATGAGCAGTTCTTC

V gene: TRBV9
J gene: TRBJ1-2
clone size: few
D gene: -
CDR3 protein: CASSPRDSGPYGYTF
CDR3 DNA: TGTGCCAGCAGCCCTAGGGACTCCGGGCCCTATGGCTACACCTTC

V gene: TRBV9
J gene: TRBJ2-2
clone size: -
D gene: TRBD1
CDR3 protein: CASSPPGTGSLAPGELFF
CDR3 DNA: TGTGCCAGCAGCCCCCCCGGGACAGGGAGCCTTGCGCCCGGGGAGCTGTTTTTT

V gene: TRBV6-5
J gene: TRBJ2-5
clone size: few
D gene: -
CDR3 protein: CASSYGRQETQYF
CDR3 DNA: TGTGCCAGCAGTTACGGGAGGCAGGAGACCCAGTACTTC

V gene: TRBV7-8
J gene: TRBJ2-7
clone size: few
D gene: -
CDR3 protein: CASSSTGSDEQYF
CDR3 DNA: TGTGCCAGCAGCTCAACAGGATCCGACGAGCAGTACTTC

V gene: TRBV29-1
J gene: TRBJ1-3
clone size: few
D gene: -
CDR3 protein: CSVEVAFPGNTIYF
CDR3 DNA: TGCAGCGTTGAAGTAGCATTTCCTGGAAACACCATATATTTT

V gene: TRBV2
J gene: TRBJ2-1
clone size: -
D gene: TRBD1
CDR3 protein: CASSVQGDEQFF
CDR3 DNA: TGTGCCAGCAGTGTACAGGGGGATGAGCAGTTCTTC

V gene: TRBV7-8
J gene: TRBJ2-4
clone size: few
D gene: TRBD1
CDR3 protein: CASSLARTGTNIQYF
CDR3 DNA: TGTGCCAGCAGCTTAGCAAGGACAGGGACAAACATTCAGTACTTC